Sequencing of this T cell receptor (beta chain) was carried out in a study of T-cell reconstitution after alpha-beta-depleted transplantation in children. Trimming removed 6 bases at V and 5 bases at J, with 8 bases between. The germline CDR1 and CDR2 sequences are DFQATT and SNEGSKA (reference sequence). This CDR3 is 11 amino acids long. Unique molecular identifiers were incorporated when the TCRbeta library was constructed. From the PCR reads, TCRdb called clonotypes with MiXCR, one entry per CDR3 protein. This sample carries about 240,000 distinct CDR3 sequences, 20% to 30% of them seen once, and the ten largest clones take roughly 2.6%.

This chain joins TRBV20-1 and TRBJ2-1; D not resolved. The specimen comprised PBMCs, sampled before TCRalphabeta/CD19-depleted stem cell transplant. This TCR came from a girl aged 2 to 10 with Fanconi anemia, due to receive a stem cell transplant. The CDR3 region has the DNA TGCAGTGCCATTAAAAACAATGAGCAGTTCTTC. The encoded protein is CSAIKNNEQFF.